A single sample gave rise to the 16 T cell receptor beta chains below, sequenced in a study of blood T cell repertoires in COVID-19. Some clones are missing from TCRdb's copy, which holds only in-frame ones; the method was immunoSEQ multiplex PCR. The table has 110,000 to 150,000 clones, 85% to 90% seen once. Sequenced material: peripheral blood. The source is a woman aged 60-75 years with active COVID-19.

J is TRBJ2-7 and V is TRBV28, with 11 bases that match TRBD1. From germline, CDR1 is MDHEN and CDR2 SYDVKM. J gave up 3 bases and V 3 bases, and 4 bases lay outside the gene matches. This CDR3 region has 15 residues. The chain's CDR3 is CASSFGDRGYYEQYF. For the CDR3, the DNA is TGTGCCAGCAGTTTTGGGGACAGGGGGTACTACGAGCAGTACTTC. Using reference TRBV28 and TRBJ2-7 for the parts outside the CDR3, the full variable domain is DVKVTQSSRYLVKRTGEKVFLECVQDMDHENMFWYRQDPGLGLRLIYFSYDVKMKEKGDIPEGYSVSREKKERFSLILESASTNQTSMYLCASSFGDRGYYEQYFGPGTRLTVT.

V is TRBV6-2 or TRBV6-3 and J is TRBJ2-1, with TRBD2 matching 7 bases. The V and J ends lost 4 bases and 8 bases, in that order; junction bases with no gene match: 11. Germline V CDR1 and CDR2: MNHEY, SVGEGT. The CDR3 length is 15 residues. In nucleotides, the CDR3 is TGTGCCAGCAGTTTACTCCGGTCTAGCGGCGATGAGCAGTTCTTC. This translates into CASSLLRSSGDEQFF.

This chain joins TRBV7-9 and TRBJ2-7; D perhaps matches TRBD2 (6 bases). Between the trimmed V and J ends, which lost 5 bases and 4 bases, there was a span of 12 bases. CDR3 length: 13 amino acids. Germline V gene lookup returns CDR1 SEHNR and CDR2 FQNEAQ (reference sequence). The CDR3 DNA sequence: TGTGCCAGCAGCATGGAGGGCAGATACGAGCAGTACTTC. It is translated as CASSMEGRYEQYF.

J is TRBJ2-7 and V is TRBV21-1; the D segment call TRBD2 is taken from the table without a DNA check. TRBV21-1 is a pseudogene segment. The CDR3 is 14 amino acids. In DNA, the CDR3 is TGTGCCAGCAGCAAGCCACCCCTCGGGGGCGAGCAGTACTTC. Translated, it gives CASSKPPLGGEQYF.

The chain has TRBV2 and TRBJ1-1; D is possibly TRBD1 (6 bases). The CDR3 sequence is 13 residues long. The germline V and J ends were trimmed by 7 bases and 0 bases, with 9 bases remaining between them. Germline CDR1 is SNHLY and CDR2 is FYNNEI. In DNA, the CDR3 is TGTGCCAGCATTACAGGGCTGAACACTGAAGCTTTCTTT. Protein sequence: CASITGLNTEAFF.

The gene calls are TRBV27 and TRBJ2-7; D is unresolved. CDR3 length: 16 residues. The V gene lost 3 bases and the J gene lost 1 base, with 16 bases spanning the gap. The germline V gene has CDR1 MNHEY and CDR2 SMNVEV (reference sequence). In DNA form, the CDR3 reads TGTGCCAGCAGTTTGTATCCGGCTAGTTATTCCTACGAGCAGTACTTC. Protein product: CASSLYPASYSYEQYF.

The chain links TRBV6-2 or TRBV6-3 to TRBJ2-3, with 7 bases aligning to TRBD2. The CDR3 is 15 amino acids. V shed 2 bases, J shed 4 bases, and the junction held 6 bases outside the gene matches. Germline loops: CDR1 MNHEY, CDR2 SVGEGT. The CDR3 sequence: CASSYRAGAADTQYF. The CDR3 region has the DNA TGTGCCAGCAGTTACAGGGCGGGAGCGGCAGATACGCAGTATTTT.

This chain links TRBV4-1 with TRBJ1-1; D remains ambiguous. The CDR3 contains 14 residues. V lost 5 bases and J 3 bases, leaving 13 bases between the germline ends. Per germline, CDR1 MGHRA and CDR2 YSYEKL. The CDR3 region has the DNA TGCGCCAGCAGCGCTTTGGCATTGGACACTGAAGCTTTCTTT. It encodes CASSALALDTEAFF.

This chain joins TRBV30 and TRBJ2-7; TRBD2 matches at 14 bases. The CDR3 is made up of 14 amino acids. CDR1 and CDR2 (germline): GTSNPN, SVGIG (reference sequence). V gave up 4 bases and J gave up 5 bases; unmatched junction bases: 4. CDR3 nucleotides: TGTGCCTGGAATCCGGGACTAGCGGGAGACGAGCAGTACTTC. Protein sequence: CAWNPGLAGDEQYF.

V usage is TRBV5-6 and J usage is TRBJ2-1; the D is unclear. The V gene's germline CDR1 is SGHDT and CDR2 YYEEEE. The CDR3 is 14 amino acids. With 4 bases removed from V and 5 bases from J, the gap between germline ends came to 13 bases. The CDR3: CASSRGGWDNEQFF. The CDR3 coding sequence is TGTGCCAGCAGCCGAGGTGGATGGGACAATGAGCAGTTCTTC.

The chain joins TRBV19 to TRBJ2-2; 14 bases line up with TRBD2. V gave up 6 bases and J gave up 1 base; unmatched junction bases: 10. Germline V gene sequence: CDR1 LNHDA, CDR2 SQIVND (reference sequence). The CDR3 has 19 amino acids. The CDR3: CASRPGTSGRRENTGELFF. The CDR3 DNA is TGTGCCAGTAGGCCCGGGACTAGCGGGAGAAGGGAGAACACCGGGGAGCTGTTTTTT.

The J gene is TRBJ1-2, the V gene TRBV28, with D tentatively TRBD1 (5 bases). This CDR3 comprises 11 residues. The germline V and J ends were trimmed by 10 bases and 8 bases, with 14 bases remaining between them. Germline CDR1 MDHEN, CDR2 SYDVKM. CDR3 sequence reads: CATGDSRGYTF. CDR3 DNA sequence: TGTGCCACGGGGGACTCCCGGGGCTACACCTTC.

In its sample, this clone was seen a few times. The V and J genes are TRBV14 and TRBJ1-2; D gene uncertain. The CDR3 contains 13 residues. V lost 4 bases, J lost 2 bases, and 8 bases lay in between. Germline loops: CDR1 SGHDN, CDR2 FVKESK. The CDR3 DNA follows: TGTGCCAGCAGCCGGGAGGTCAACTATGGCTACACCTTC. This sequence encodes CASSREVNYGYTF.

The rearrangement joins TRBV28 to TRBJ1-4, with TRBD1 matching 7 bases. The germline V gene encodes CDR1 MDHEN and CDR2 SYDVKM. This CDR3 region has 15 residues. Trimming cost V 2 bases and J 4 bases; bases outside gene matches: 4. This CDR3 reads CASSLGGQINEKLFF. The DNA of the CDR3 is TGTGCCAGCAGTTTAGGGGGACAGATTAATGAAAAACTGTTTTTT.

CDR3 region: CASSAGQMSEAFF. The CDR3 DNA reads TGCGCCAGCAGCGCGGGACAGATGTCTGAAGCTTTCTTT. The V call is TRBV5-1, the J call TRBJ1-1, with 7 nucleotides matching TRBD1. CDR3 length equals 13 residues. The V gene's germline CDR1 is SGHRS and CDR2 YFSETQ. V dropped 4 bases and J dropped 6; count of bases not matched to a gene: 6.

The V gene is TRBV30, the J gene TRBJ1-6; unclear D gene. The germline V gene has CDR1 GTSNPN and CDR2 SVGIG (reference sequence). The length of the CDR3 is 14 residues. The ends were cut back, 0 bases at V and 14 bases at J, with 17 bases in the middle. The CDR3, as DNA: TGTGCCTGGAGTGTACATTCAGGATCGGCCTCCCTCCACTTT. Its translation: CAWSVHSGSASLHF.